This T cell receptor (beta chain) was observed in a study of control samples from healthy donors and cancer patients. V gave up 7 bases and J gave up 4 bases; unmatched junction bases: 5. The CDR3 covers 13 residues. Germline CDR1 LNHDA, CDR2 SQIVND (reference sequence). Sequenced by immunoSEQ multiplex PCR; TCRdb stores in-frame clones only, minus some. The table has about 160,000 clones, roughly 92% seen once. The rearrangement joins TRBV19 to TRBJ1-2; TRBD1 matches 8 bases. The receptor was isolated from a young woman in good health. Sequencing was carried out using blood. CDR3: CASTDRVTYGYTF. CDR3 DNA sequence: TGTGCCAGTACGGACAGGGTGACCTATGGCTACACCTTC.